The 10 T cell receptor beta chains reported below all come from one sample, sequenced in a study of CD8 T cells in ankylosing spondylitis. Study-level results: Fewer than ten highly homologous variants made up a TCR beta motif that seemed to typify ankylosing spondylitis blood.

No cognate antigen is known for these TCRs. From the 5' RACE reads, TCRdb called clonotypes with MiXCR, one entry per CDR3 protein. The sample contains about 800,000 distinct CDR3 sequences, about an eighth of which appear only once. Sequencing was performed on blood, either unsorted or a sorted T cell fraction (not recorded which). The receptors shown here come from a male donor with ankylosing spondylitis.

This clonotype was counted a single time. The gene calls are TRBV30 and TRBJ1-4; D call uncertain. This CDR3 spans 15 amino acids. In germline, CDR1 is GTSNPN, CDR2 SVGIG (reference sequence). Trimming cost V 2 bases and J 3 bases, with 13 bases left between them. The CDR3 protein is CAWSTWASANEKLFF. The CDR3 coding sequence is TGTGCCTGGAGTACCTGGGCCTCGGCTAATGAAAAACTGTTTTTT.

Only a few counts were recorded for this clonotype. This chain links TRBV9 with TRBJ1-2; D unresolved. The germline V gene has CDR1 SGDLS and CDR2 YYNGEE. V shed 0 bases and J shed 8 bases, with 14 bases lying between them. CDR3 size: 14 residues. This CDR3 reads CASSVALREGGYTF. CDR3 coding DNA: TGTGCCAGCAGCGTAGCTTTAAGGGAGGGAGGCTACACCTTC.

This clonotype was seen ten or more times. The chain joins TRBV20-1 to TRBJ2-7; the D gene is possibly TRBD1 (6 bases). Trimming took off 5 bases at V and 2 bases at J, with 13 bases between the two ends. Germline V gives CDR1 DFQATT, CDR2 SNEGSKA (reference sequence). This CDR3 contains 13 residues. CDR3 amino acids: CSAYRDTTYEQYF. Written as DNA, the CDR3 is TGCAGTGCTTACCGGGACACAACCTACGAGCAGTACTTC.

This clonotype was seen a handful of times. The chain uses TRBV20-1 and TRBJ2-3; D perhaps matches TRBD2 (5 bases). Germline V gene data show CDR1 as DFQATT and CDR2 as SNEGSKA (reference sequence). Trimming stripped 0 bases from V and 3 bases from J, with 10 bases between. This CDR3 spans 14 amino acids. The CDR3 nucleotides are TGCAGTGCTAGAGAAGCGAGGGCGACAGATACGCAGTATTTT. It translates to CSAREARATDTQYF.

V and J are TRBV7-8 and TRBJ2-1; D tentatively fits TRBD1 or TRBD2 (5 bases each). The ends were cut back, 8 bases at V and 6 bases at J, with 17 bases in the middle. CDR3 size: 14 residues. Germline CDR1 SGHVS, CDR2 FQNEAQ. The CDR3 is CASLYWDGLNEQFF. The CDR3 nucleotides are TGTGCCAGCTTATATTGGGACGGACTCAATGAGCAGTTCTTC.

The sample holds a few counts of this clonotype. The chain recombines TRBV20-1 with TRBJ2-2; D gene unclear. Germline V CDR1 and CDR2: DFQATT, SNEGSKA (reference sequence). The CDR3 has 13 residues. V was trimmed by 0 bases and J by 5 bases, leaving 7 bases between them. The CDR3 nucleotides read TGCAGTGCTAGAGATGATGTGACCGGGGAGCTGTTTTTT. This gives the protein CSARDDVTGELFF.

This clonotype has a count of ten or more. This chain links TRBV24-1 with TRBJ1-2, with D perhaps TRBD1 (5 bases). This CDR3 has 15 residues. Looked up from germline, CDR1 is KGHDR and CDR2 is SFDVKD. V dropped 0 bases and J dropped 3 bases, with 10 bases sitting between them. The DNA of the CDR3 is TGTGCCACCAGTGATTTGATAGGGACCTACTATGGCTACACCTTC. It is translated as CATSDLIGTYYGYTF.

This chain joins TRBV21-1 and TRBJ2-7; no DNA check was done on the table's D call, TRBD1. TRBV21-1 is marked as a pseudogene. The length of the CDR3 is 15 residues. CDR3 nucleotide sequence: TGTGCCAGCAGCAAAGCCGGACAGAATCCCTACGAGCAGTACTTC. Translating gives CASSKAGQNPYEQYF.

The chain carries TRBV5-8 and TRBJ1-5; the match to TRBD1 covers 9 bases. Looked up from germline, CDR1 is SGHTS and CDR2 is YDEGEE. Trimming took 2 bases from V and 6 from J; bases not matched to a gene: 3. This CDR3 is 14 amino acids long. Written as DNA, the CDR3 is TGTGCCAGCAGCTTTCGGACAGGGGTTCAGCCCCAGCATTTT. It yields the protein CASSFRTGVQPQHF.

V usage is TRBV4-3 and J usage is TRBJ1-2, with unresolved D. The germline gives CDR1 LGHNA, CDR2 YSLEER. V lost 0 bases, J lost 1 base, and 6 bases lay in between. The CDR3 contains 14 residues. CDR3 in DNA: TGCGCCAGCAGCCAAGAGTCCTTTAACTATGGCTACACCTTC. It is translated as CASSQESFNYGYTF.